The T cell receptor beta chain under discussion was sequenced for a study of T cell responses to AZD1222 COVID-19 vaccine. Study outcomes and limitations: Nearly half of the spike-specific TCRs reportedly recognize variant regions that carry no mutations. Spike as a whole was targeted by vaccine-associated CD4 TCRs, dominant at 160-218 and 743-854. Repertoire sampling was restricted to post-peak T cell response timepoints. Clonal diversity may have been underestimated in mostly white British donors.

As for this clone: The target antigen is unknown.

Germline CDR1 reads MNHEY; CDR2 reads SVGAGI. V lost 2 bases to trimming and J lost 1 base, with 9 bases between them. This CDR3 has 15 amino acids. Method: immunoSEQ multiplex PCR; TCRdb's copy keeps in-frame clones and lacks some. The sample records about 120,000 clones, about 90% being singletons. V and J are TRBV6-5 and TRBJ1-5, with D maybe TRBD1 (5 bases). The sequence came from an adult in good health. Source: peripheral blood, taken on day 0 of AZD1222 vaccination. DNA of the CDR3: TGTGCCAGCAGTTACACGCGGGACAGCAATCAGCCCCAGCATTTT. It encodes CASSYTRDSNQPQHF.